A selection of T cell receptor beta chains follows, all from one sample in a study of cytomegalovirus exposure and HLA in healthy donors. The data were produced by immunoSEQ multiplex PCR, yet TCRdb's version contains in-frame clones alone and is incomplete. The data contain roughly 65,000 clones, over 80% of them singletons. Sequenced sample: PBMCs. These receptors were taken from a man between 18 and 35 years old in good health and CMV-seronegative. The CDR3 runs from the conserved cysteine through the conserved F or W. D genes are given only for firm matches. Only part of the rows carry a size: once, few, many, or a class if the clone is expanded.

cdr3_aa cdr3_nt clone_size j_call v_call d_call
CASSLGGGPNTIYF TGTGCCAGCAGCTTAGGGGGGGGTCCAAACACCATATATTTT - TRBJ1-3 TRBV7-3 -
CASSLDPSSYEQYF TGCGCCAGCAGCTTGGACCCGAGCTCCTACGAGCAGTACTTC - TRBJ2-7 TRBV5-1 -
CASRGGGMSSYNEQFF TGCGCCAGCAGGGGTGGGGGGATGAGCTCCTACAATGAGCAGTTCTTC - TRBJ2-1 TRBV5-1 -
CASSYSGGGGNQPQHF TGTGCCAGCAGTTACTCGGGCGGGGGCGGCAATCAGCCCCAGCATTTT - TRBJ1-5 TRBV6-5 -
CASSPQWTGGGEKLFF TGTGCCAGCAGCCCACAGTGGACAGGGGGCGGAGAAAAACTGTTTTTT - TRBJ1-4 TRBV7-8 TRBD1
CASSSRARAGGGETQYF TGTGCCAGCAGCTCCCGGGCCCGGGCGGGAGGTGGAGAGACCCAGTACTTC - TRBJ2-5 TRBV7-2 TRBD2
CASSLASGMYDEQYF TGTGCCAGCAGCTTGGCTAGCGGGATGTACGACGAGCAGTACTTC - TRBJ2-7 TRBV5-4 TRBD2
CASSVLADTGELFF TGTGCCAGCAGCGTCCTAGCGGACACCGGGGAGCTGTTTTTT - TRBJ2-2 TRBV9 TRBD2
CASSQDRTIYEQYF TGCGCCAGCAGCCAAGATAGGACAATTTACGAGCAGTACTTC - TRBJ2-7 TRBV4-3 -
CASSPRIGQMNTEAFF TGTGCCAGCTCACCCCGAATCGGACAGATGAACACTGAAGCTTTCTTT - TRBJ1-1 TRBV18 -
CASSLGQITQYF TGTGCCAGCAGCTTAGGGCAGATTACGCAGTATTTT - TRBJ2-3 TRBV11-2 -
CASSYSGQGDLTGELFF TGCGCCAGCAGCTATTCGGGACAGGGGGATCTGACCGGGGAGCTGTTTTTT - TRBJ2-2 TRBV4-3 TRBD1
CRGRQGSEAFF TGCAGAGGGCGGCAGGGTTCTGAAGCTTTCTTT - TRBJ1-1 TRBV20-1 -
CASSPRAGGGYTF TGTGCCAGCTCACCAAGGGCAGGGGGCGGCTACACCTTC - TRBJ1-2 TRBV18 TRBD1
CASSPSPSVKNIQYF TGCGCCAGCAGCCCCTCCCCGAGCGTAAAAAACATTCAGTACTTC - TRBJ2-4 TRBV5-1 -
CASSRGSTFTDTQYF TGTGCCAGCAGCCGCGGGTCGACGTTCACAGATACGCAGTATTTT - TRBJ2-3 TRBV5-5 -
CASIARESSYNEQFF TGTGCCAGTATAGCGCGGGAGAGCTCCTACAATGAGCAGTTCTTC - TRBJ2-1 TRBV19 TRBD2
CATSTSRDWVGEQYF TGTGCCACCTCGACCTCCAGGGACTGGGTTGGAGAGCAGTACTTC - TRBJ2-7 TRBV15 -
CASSSRGPGANVLTF TGTGCCAGCAGTTCCAGGGGGCCTGGGGCCAACGTCCTGACTTTC - TRBJ2-6 TRBV6-6 TRBD1
CAWSPATGGGSAQHF TGTGCCTGGAGCCCCGCGACAGGGGGTGGGTCGGCCCAGCATTTT - TRBJ1-5 TRBV30 TRBD1
CASSWRLNTIYF TGTGCCAGCAGTTGGAGGCTAAACACCATATATTTT - TRBJ1-3 TRBV28 -
CASSRGASLGEQFF TGTGCCAGCAGCCGGGGGGCTAGTTTGGGTGAGCAGTTCTTC - TRBJ2-1 TRBV5-4 -
CASSKFSGRNLEFF TGTGCCAGCAGCAAATTTAGCGGGAGAAATTTAGAGTTCTTC - TRBJ2-1 TRBV5-5 TRBD2
CASSWERGHQDF TGTGCCAGCAGCTGGGAGCGGGGACACCAGGACTTC once TRBJ2-5 TRBV5-6 -
CASSLLTGSYNEQFF TGTGCCAGTTCGCTCCTGACAGGCTCCTACAATGAGCAGTTCTTC - TRBJ2-1 TRBV19 -
CASSLKYTDYGYTF TGTGCCAGCAGTCTAAAATATACGGACTATGGCTACACCTTC - TRBJ1-2 TRBV28 -
CASSYSGDRGTQYF TGTGCCAGCAGTTACTCCGGGGACAGGGGGACCCAGTACTTC - TRBJ2-5 TRBV6-5 TRBD1
CASSIAPAGGAYEQYF TGTGCCAGCAGCATAGCTCCGGCGGGAGGAGCCTACGAGCAGTACTTC - TRBJ2-7 TRBV9 TRBD2
CASSFQGTGELFF TGTGCCAGCAGTTTTCAGGGTACCGGGGAGCTGTTTTTT - TRBJ2-2 TRBV28 -